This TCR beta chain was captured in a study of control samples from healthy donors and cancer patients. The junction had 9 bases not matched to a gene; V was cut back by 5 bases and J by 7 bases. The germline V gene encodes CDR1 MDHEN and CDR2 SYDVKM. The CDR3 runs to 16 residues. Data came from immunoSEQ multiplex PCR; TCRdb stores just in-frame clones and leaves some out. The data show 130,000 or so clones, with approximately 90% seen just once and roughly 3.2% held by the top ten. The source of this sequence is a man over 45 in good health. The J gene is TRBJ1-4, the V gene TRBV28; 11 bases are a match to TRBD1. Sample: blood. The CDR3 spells CASSVIPGQGVEKLFF. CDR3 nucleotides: TGTGCCAGCAGTGTAATTCCGGGACAGGGGGTTGAAAAACTGTTTTTT. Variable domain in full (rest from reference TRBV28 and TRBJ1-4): DVKVTQSSRYLVKRTGEKVFLECVQDMDHENMFWYRQDPGLGLRLIYFSYDVKMKEKGDIPEGYSVSREKKERFSLILESASTNQTSMYLCASSVIPGQGVEKLFFGSGTQLSVL.